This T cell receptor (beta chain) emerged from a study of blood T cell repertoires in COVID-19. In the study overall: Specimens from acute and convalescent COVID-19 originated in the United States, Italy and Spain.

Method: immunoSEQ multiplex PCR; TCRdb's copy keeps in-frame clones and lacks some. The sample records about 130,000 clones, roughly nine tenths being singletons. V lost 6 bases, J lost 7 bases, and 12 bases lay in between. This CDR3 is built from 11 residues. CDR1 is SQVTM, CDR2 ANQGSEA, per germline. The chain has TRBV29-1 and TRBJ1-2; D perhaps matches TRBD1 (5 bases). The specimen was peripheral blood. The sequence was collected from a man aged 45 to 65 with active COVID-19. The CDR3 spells CSVVGGFGYTF. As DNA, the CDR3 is TGCAGCGTCGTGGGGGGATTTGGCTACACCTTC. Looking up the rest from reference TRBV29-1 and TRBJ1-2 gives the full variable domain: SAVISQKPSRDICQRGTSLTIQCQVDSQVTMMFWYRQQPGQSLTLIATANQGSEATYESGFVIDKFPISRPNLTFSTLTVSNMSPEDSSIYLCSVVGGFGYTFGSGTRLTVV.